The present entry profiles one TCR beta chain with its context. Germline CDR1 SGDLS, CDR2 YYNGEE. V shed 0 bases and J shed 3 bases, with 16 bases lying between them. The CDR3 spans 18 residues. Assay: immunoSEQ multiplex PCR; the TCRdb copy retains only in-frame clones and omits some. The sample lists some 15,000 clones, around four fifths occurring once. The data stem from a study of T cells in tumors after PD-1 blockade. This rearrangement joins TRBV9 to TRBJ1-6; weak D call: TRBD1 (6 bases). Sequenced material: PBMCs, taken after anti-PD-1 treatment. This receptor was obtained from a human donor with basal cell carcinoma. The DNA for the CDR3 is TGTGCCAGCAGCGTAGCAGCTTCAGGGGCCAGCTATAATTCACCCCTCCACTTT. As protein: CASSVAASGASYNSPLHF.